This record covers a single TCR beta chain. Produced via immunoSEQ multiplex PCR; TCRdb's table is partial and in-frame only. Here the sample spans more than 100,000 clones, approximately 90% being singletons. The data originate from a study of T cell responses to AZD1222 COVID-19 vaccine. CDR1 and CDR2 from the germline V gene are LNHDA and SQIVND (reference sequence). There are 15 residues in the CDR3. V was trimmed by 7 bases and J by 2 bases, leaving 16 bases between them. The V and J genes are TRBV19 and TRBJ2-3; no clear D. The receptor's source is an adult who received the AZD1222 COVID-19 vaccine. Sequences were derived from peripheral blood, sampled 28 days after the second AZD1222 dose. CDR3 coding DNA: TGTGCCAGTACCAACCCCGGCCAGAACACAGATACGCAGTATTTT. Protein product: CASTNPGQNTDTQYF.